The TCR beta chain described here comes from a study of post-analysis software for immune sequencing data. Study in general: Relapsing-remitting, secondary progressive and progressive-relapsing multiple sclerosis courses were included. Whole-study findings and limits: Samples prepared in the same batch strongly co-clustered by F measure. Multiple sclerosis patients showed significantly lower normalized Chao1 diversity than controls did.

Notes on this clonotype: No antigen is known for it.

TCR beta libraries were prepared from cDNA with unique molecular identifiers. The authors obtained about 520,000 cDNA molecules from approximately 1 to 10 million T cells. Using its own MiXCR run on the PCR reads, TCRdb lists one record per CDR3 protein. The sample holds some 690,000 distinct CDR3 sequences, about 32% seen once. This receptor was identified in a girl aged 10-17 years with multiple sclerosis. The sample consisted of blood.

Here the CDR3 DNA reads TGTGCCAGCAGTTTAGCCCACCCTATTCCCGCAGATACGCAGTATTTT. Translation gives CASSLAHPIPADTQYF. This sequence joins TRBV12-3 or TRBV12-4 and TRBJ2-3, with unresolved D. V was pared by 0 bases and J by 4 bases, with 14 bases between. The CDR3 sequence is 16 residues long.